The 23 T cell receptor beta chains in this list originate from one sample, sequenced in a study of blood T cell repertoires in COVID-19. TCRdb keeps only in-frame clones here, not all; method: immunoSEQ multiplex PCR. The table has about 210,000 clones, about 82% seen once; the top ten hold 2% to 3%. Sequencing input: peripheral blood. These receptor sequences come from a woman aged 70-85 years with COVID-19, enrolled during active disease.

Written as DNA, the CDR3 is TGTGCCAGTAGTACCGGACGGGGAAACTATGGCTACACCTTC. As protein: CASSTGRGNYGYTF. The V call is TRBV19, the J call TRBJ1-2; no clear D gene. Trimming shortened V by 4 bases and J by 2 bases, and 11 bases separated the two germline ends. The CDR3 totals 14 residues. CDR1 is LNHDA, CDR2 SQIVND, per germline (reference sequence).

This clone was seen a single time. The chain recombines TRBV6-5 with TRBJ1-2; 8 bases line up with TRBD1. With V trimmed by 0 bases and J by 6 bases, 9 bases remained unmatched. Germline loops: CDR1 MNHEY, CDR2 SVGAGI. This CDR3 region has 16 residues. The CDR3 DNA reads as TGTGCCAGCAGTTACTCCCTTGTGACAGGGGCCCATGGCTACACCTTC. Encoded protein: CASSYSLVTGAHGYTF.

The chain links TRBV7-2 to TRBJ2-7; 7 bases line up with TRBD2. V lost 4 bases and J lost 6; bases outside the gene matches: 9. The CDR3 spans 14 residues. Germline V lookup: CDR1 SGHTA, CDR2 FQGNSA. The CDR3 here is CASSSLGGFGEQYF. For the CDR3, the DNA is TGTGCCAGCAGCTCTTTGGGAGGGTTTGGCGAGCAGTACTTC. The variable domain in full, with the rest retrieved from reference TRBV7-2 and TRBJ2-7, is GAGVSQSPSNKVTEKGKDVELRCDPISGHTALYWYRQSLGQGLEFLIYFQGNSAPDKSGLPSDRFSAERTGGSVSTLTIQRTQQEDSAVYLCASSSLGGFGEQYFGPGTRLTVT.

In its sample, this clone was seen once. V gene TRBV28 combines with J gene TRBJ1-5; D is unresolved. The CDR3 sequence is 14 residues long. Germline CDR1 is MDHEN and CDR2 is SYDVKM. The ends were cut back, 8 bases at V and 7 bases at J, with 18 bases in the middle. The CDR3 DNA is TGTGCCAGCGGAGGTTCACATCCGGGGCAGCCCCAGCATTTT. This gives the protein CASGGSHPGQPQHF.

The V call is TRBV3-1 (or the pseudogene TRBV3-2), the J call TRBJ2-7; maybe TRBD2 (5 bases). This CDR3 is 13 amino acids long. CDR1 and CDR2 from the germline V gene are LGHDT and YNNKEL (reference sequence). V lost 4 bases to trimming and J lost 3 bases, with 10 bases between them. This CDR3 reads CASSRREDYEQYF. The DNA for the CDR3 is TGTGCCAGCAGCCGCCGGGAAGACTACGAGCAGTACTTC.

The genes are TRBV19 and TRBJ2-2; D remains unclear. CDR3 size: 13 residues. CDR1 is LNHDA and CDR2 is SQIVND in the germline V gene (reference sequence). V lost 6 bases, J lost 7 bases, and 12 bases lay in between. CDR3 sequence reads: CASSSIPGGELFF. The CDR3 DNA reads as TGTGCCAGTAGCTCCATTCCGGGCGGGGAGCTGTTTTTT.

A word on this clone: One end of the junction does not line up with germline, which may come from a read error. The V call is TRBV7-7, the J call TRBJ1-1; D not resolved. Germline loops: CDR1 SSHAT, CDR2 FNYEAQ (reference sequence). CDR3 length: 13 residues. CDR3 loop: CASSTKEGTEAFF. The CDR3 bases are TGTGCTAGCAGCACGAAGGAGGGCACTGAAGCTTTCTTT.

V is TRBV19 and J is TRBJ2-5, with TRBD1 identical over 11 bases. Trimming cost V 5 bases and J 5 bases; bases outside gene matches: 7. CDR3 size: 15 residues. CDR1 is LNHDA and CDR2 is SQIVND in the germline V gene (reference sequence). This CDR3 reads CASSPRTGGWETQYF. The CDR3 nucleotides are TGTGCCAGTAGTCCTCGGACAGGGGGCTGGGAGACCCAGTACTTC.

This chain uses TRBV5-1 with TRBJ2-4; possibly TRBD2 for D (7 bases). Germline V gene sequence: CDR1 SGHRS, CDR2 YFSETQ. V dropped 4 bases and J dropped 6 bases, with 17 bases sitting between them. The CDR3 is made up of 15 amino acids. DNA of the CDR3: TGCGCCAGCAGCCCCTGGGGAGGGGACACAAACATTCAGTACTTC. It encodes CASSPWGGDTNIQYF. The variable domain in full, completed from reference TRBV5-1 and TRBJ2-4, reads KAGVTQTPRYLIKTRGQQVTLSCSPISGHRSVSWYQQTPGQGLQFLFEYFSETQRNKGNFPGRFSGRQFSNSRSEMNVSTLELGDSALYLCASSPWGGDTNIQYFGAGTRLSVL.

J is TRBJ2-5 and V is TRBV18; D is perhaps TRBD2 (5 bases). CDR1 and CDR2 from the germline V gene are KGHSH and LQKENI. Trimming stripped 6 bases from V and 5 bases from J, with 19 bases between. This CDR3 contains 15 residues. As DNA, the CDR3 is TGTGCCAGCTCCCTCGGGGTCTTGGGCCAGGAGACCCAGTACTTC. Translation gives CASSLGVLGQETQYF.

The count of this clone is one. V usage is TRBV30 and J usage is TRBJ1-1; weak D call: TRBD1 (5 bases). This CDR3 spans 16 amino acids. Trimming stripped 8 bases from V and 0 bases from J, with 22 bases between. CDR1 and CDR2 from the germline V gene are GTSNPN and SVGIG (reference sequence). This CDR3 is CAAHGKGAPMNTEAFF. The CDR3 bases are TGTGCCGCCCACGGCAAAGGGGCCCCAATGAACACTGAAGCTTTCTTT.

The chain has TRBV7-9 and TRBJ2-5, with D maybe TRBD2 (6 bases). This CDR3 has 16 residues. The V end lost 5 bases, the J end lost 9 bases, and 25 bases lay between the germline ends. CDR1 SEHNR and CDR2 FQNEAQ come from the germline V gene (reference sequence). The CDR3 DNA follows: TGTGCCAGCAGCGCGGGGAGACAGACTGTCACCGCGGCCCAGTACTTC. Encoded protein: CASSAGRQTVTAAQYF.

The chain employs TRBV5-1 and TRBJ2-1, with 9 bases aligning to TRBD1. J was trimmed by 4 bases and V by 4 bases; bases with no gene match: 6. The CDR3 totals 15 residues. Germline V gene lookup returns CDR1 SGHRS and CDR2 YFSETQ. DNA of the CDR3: TGCGCCAGCAGCGCGGGACAGGGACCGTACAATGAGCAGTTCTTC. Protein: CASSAGQGPYNEQFF.

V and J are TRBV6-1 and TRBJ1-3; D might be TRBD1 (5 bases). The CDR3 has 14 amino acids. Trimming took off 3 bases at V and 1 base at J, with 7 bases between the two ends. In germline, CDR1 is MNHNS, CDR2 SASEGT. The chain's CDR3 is CASSDHRSGNTIYF. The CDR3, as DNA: TGTGCCAGCAGTGATCACAGGTCTGGAAACACCATATATTTT.

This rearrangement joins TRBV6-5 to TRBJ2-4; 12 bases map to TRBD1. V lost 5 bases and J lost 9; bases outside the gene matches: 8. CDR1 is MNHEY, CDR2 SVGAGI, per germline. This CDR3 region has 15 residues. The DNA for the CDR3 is TGTGCCAGCAGTAAACCCGGGACAGGGGGCGGCATTCAGTACTTC. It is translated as CASSKPGTGGGIQYF.

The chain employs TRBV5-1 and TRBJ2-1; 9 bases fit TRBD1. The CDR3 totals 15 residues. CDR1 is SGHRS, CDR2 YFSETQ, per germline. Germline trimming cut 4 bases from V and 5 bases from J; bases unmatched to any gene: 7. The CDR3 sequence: CASSTSGTGNNEQFF. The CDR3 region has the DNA TGCGCCAGCAGCACCTCCGGGACAGGGAACAATGAGCAGTTCTTC.

The CDR3 DNA reads TGTGCCAGCAGCCAACCCGGGACAGCTTTGTACTTC. This sequence encodes CASSQPGTALYF. The rearrangement joins TRBV3-1 (or the pseudogene TRBV3-2) to TRBJ2-7; 7 nucleotides line up with TRBD1. The trim removed 2 bases at V and 12 bases at J, leaving 7 bases unmatched. Germline V gene lookup returns CDR1 LGHDT and CDR2 YNNKEL (reference sequence). The CDR3 has 12 residues.

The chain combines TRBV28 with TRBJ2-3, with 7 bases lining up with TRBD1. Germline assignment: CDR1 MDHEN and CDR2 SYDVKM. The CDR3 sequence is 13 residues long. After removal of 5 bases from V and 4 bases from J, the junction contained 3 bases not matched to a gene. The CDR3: CASSGQVPDTQYF. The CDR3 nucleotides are TGTGCCAGCAGTGGACAGGTACCAGATACGCAGTATTTT.

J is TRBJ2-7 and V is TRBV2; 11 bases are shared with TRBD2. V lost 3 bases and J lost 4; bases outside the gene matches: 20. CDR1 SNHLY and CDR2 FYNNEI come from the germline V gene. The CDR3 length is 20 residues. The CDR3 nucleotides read TGTGCCAGCAGTGACACCCTTGGGGCTAGCGGGGGGATCTACATATACGAGCAGTACTTC. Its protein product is CASSDTLGASGGIYIYEQYF.

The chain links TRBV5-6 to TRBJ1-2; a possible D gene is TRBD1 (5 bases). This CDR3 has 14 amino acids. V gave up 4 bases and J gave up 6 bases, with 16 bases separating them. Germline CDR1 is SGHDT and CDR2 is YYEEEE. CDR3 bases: TGTGCCAGCAGCCCTGAGTGGCGGGGGGATGGCTACACCTTC. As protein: CASSPEWRGDGYTF.

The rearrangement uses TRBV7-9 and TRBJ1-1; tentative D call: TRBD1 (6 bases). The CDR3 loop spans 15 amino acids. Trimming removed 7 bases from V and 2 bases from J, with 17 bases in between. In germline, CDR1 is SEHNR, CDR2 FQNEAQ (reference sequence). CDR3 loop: CASTDQGQINTEAFF. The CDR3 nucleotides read TGTGCCAGCACAGACCAGGGACAAATAAACACTGAAGCTTTCTTT.

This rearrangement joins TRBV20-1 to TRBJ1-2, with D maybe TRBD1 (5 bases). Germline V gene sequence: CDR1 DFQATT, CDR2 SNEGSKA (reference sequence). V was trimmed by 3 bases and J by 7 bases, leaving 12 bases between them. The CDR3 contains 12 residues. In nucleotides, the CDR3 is TGCAGTGCTAGTTGGCAGGGAACTGGCTACACCTTC. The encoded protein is CSASWQGTGYTF.

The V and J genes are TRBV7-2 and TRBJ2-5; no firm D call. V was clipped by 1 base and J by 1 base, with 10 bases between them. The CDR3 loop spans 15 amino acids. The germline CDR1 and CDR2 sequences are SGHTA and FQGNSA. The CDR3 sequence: CASSLGGEAQETQYF. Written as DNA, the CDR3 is TGTGCCAGCAGCTTAGGCGGAGAGGCCCAAGAGACCCAGTACTTC. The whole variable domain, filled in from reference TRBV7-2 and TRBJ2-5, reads GAGVSQSPSNKVTEKGKDVELRCDPISGHTALYWYRQSLGQGLEFLIYFQGNSAPDKSGLPSDRFSAERTGGSVSTLTIQRTQQEDSAVYLCASSLGGEAQETQYFGPGTRLLVL.